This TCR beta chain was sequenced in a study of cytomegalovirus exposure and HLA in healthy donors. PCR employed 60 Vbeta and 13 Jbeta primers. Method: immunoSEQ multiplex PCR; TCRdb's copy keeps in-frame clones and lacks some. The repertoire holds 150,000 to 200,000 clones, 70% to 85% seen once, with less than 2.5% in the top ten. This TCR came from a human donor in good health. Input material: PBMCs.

The DNA for the CDR3 is TGTGCTAGTGCCAAGGACAGTTGGGACACTGAAGCTTTCTTT. Encoded protein: CASAKDSWDTEAFF. The chain recombines TRBV12-5 with TRBJ1-1; possible D gene TRBD1, 6 bases. Germline V gene data show CDR1 as LGHNT and CDR2 as FRNRAP. V lost 7 bases to trimming and J lost 3 bases, with 15 bases between them. CDR3 size: 14 residues.